Reported below is one T cell receptor beta chain. No antigen is known for it. This sample was included in a study of T cell repertoires in cytomegalovirus infection. Study summary: Based on public TCR beta signatures, there were indications of CMV infection and of a matching HLA type.

The CDR3 spans 14 residues. With 6 bases clipped from V and 6 bases from J, the junction kept 4 bases outside the gene matches. In TCRdb, the reads were re-called with MiXCR into one record per CDR3 protein. The sample contains about 830,000 distinct CDR3 sequences, about 30% of which appear only once. The chain uses TRBV12-3 or TRBV12-4 and TRBJ1-3, with TRBD1 matching over 11 bases. The starting material was cultured CD8+ T cells from PBMCs, obtained from culture after CMV antigen stimulation. The sequence was collected from a human donor in good health (CMV status not recorded). Some clones in this sample may be carry-over from other donors' samples. CDR3 bases: TGTGCCAGCAGATCGGGACAGGGGGTAAACACCATATATTTT. This translates into CASRSGQGVNTIYF.